This TCR beta chain was obtained from a study of T-cell reconstitution after alpha-beta-depleted transplantation in children. Overall study results and limits: Roughly two months post-transplant, alpha-beta T cells reportedly originated from several hundred graft clones that had expanded.

Turning to this clonotype: What it binds is not known.

TCRbeta library preparation incorporated unique molecular identifiers. From the PCR reads, TCRdb called clonotypes with MiXCR, one entry per CDR3 protein. There are roughly 310,000 distinct CDR3 sequences in the sample; 20% to 30% occur only once, and roughly 9.7% lies in the top ten. Germline V lookup: CDR1 KGHSH, CDR2 LQKENI. The CDR3 spans 16 residues. The germline V and J ends were trimmed by 4 bases and 0 bases, with 12 bases remaining between them. The chain uses TRBV18 and TRBJ1-4; a weak D match, TRBD1 (5 bases). The clonotype originates from a male patient aged 5 to 17 who had a stem cell transplant for acute lymphoblastic leukemia, so the T cells may come from the graft donor. The sequenced sample was PBMCs, mostly from graft donor cells, obtained 180 days after TCRalphabeta/CD19-depleted stem cell transplant. CDR3 region: CASSHPQGSTNEKLFF. In DNA form, the CDR3 reads TGTGCCAGCTCACACCCCCAGGGTTCAACTAATGAAAAACTGTTTTTT. The full variable domain, completed using reference TRBV18 and TRBJ1-4, is NAGVMQNPRHLVRRRGQEARLRCSPMKGHSHVYWYRQLPEEGLKFMVYLQKENIIDESGMPKERFSAEFPKEGPSILRIQQVVRGDSAAYFCASSHPQGSTNEKLFFGSGTQLSVL.